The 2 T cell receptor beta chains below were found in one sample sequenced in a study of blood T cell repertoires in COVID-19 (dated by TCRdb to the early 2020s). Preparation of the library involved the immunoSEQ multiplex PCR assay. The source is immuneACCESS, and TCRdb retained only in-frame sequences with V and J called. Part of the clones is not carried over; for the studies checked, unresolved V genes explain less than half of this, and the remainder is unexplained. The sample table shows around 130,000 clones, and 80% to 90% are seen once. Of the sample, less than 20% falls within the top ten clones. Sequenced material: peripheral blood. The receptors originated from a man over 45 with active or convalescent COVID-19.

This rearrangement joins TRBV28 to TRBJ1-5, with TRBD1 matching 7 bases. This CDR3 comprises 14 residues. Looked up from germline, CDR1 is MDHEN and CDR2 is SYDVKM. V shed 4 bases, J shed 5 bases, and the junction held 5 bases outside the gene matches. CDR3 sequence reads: CASSSLTGDQPQHF. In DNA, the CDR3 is TGTGCCAGCAGTTCACTCACAGGGGATCAGCCCCAGCATTTT.

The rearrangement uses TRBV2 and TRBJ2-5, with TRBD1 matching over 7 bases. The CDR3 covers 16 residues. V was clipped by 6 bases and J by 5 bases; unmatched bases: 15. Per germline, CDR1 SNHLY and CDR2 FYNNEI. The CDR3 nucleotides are TGTGCCAGCAGGGCCAGACCGGGACAGATCTGGGAGACCCAGTACTTC. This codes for CASRARPGQIWETQYF.